This T cell receptor beta chain appears in the sequencing data of a study of control samples from healthy donors and cancer patients. Sequenced by immunoSEQ multiplex PCR; TCRdb stores in-frame clones only, minus some. This table has around 130,000 clones, around 93% appearing once. The TCR sequence derives from a man younger than 35 in good health. The sequencing sample was made of blood.

The CDR3, as DNA: TGTGCTAGTGGTTCGACGACAGATACGCAGTATTTT. Residues: CASGSTTDTQYF. The genes are TRBV12-5 and TRBJ2-3, with D unclear. V lost 4 bases to trimming and J lost 3 bases, with 5 bases between them. CDR3 length: 12 residues. Germline V gene data show CDR1 as LGHNT and CDR2 as FRNRAP.